Listed below are T cell receptor beta chains from one sample, sequenced in a study. In TCRdb, the 5' RACE reads were re-called with MiXCR into one record per CDR3 protein. The top ten clones hold 2% to 2.5% of a sample with some 45,000 distinct CDR3 sequences, around a quarter of them seen once. Sequenced sample: naive CD4+ T cells sorted from blood. The receptors here all came from a female donor with breast cancer. Both conserved end residues are part of each CDR3. Each record gives: CDR3 length, J gene, V gene, CDR3 protein.

19 | TRBJ2-1 | TRBV20-1 | CSARDPLTSGRVTHNEQFF
17 | TRBJ2-7 | TRBV20-1 | CSARDSATQGASYEQYF
15 | TRBJ1-6 | TRBV4-2 | CASSQDATGDSPLHF
15 | TRBJ2-3 | TRBV5-1 | CASSLSSGRTDTQYF
11 | TRBJ2-5 | TRBV2 | CAGSRQETQYF
15 | TRBJ2-1 | TRBV27 | CASSILDRVGNEQFF
13 | TRBJ2-7 | TRBV2 | CASSPGLNYEQYF
15 | TRBJ2-3 | TRBV6-6 | CTSTPGQGLGDTQYF
16 | TRBJ2-6 | TRBV20-1 | CSARLFGTSGANVLTF
16 | TRBJ1-2 | TRBV4-3 | CASSQDRIAGAYGYTF
15 | TRBJ2-1 | TRBV19 | CASSIEKSSYNEQFF
14 | TRBJ2-7 | TRBV5-1 | CASSLFPDSYEQYF
18 | TRBJ1-2 | TRBV5-3 | CARSLGDPWQGKVPGYTF
14 | TRBJ2-5 | TRBV12-3/TRBV12-4 | CASSLRHQGGTQYF
11 | TRBJ2-7 | TRBV11-1 | CASSSEREQYF
15 | TRBJ2-5 | TRBV6-1 | CASSEGQGEGETQYF
15 | TRBJ2-3 | TRBV10-2 | CASRARDREADTQYF
13 | TRBJ1-4 | TRBV10-3 | CAIYATGLEKLFF
15 | TRBJ2-2 | TRBV2 | CAGRPSLAEAGELFF
15 | TRBJ2-3 | TRBV6-1 | CASSDPPGGSDTQYF
14 | TRBJ2-1 | TRBV12-3/TRBV12-4 | CASSLALGHGEQFF